These 17 T cell receptor beta chains were all obtained from the same sample, sequenced in a study of T cells after yellow fever vaccination (dated by TCRdb to about 2019). The treatment or condition label, as the study defines it: live attenuated yellow fever vaccine strain. Preparation of the library involved 5' RACE. Sequencer: Illumina HiSeq 2500. TCRdb reprocessed the public reads (quality trimming at Q25 with fastp, clone calling with MiXCR) and kept in-frame beta chains. Rows merge per CDR3 protein into single entries with the most common DNA and genes. This sample comprises 100,000 to 150,000 distinct CDR3 sequences, 6% to 8% of them detected only once. The top ten constitute 2.5% of the sample. Sequences were derived from CD4+ T cells sorted from PBMCs, sampled around 10 days after the first yellow fever vaccination. The receptors were sampled from a man younger than 35 who received the YFV17D yellow fever vaccine.

This clonotype was observed many times. The DNA of the CDR3 is TGTGCCAGTAGTATTGGCAGGGGTCCTCACTACACCTTC. Residues: CASSIGRGPHYTF. J is TRBJ1-2 and V is TRBV19; tentative D call: TRBD1 (6 bases). This CDR3 is 13 amino acids long. V lost 3 bases, J lost 10 bases, and 15 bases lay in between. The germline V gene has CDR1 LNHDA and CDR2 SQIVND (reference sequence).

This clonotype was found many times. The chain couples TRBV4-1 to TRBJ2-3; possibly TRBD1 or TRBD2 for D (6 bases each). Trimming pared 4 bases from V and 6 bases from J, leaving 17 bases between. This CDR3 is built from 15 residues. The germline V gene encodes CDR1 MGHRA and CDR2 YSYEKL. CDR3: CASSRRDTARDTQYF. DNA for the CDR3: TGCGCCAGCAGCCGGCGGGACACCGCCCGGGATACGCAGTATTTT.

Ten or more counts support this clonotype. This chain connects TRBV10-3 to TRBJ1-1, with 9 bases identical to TRBD1. CDR3 length: 16 residues. CDR1 and CDR2 from the germline V gene are ENHRY and SYGVKD. V trimming: 0 bases; J trimming: 7 bases; junction bases outside the gene matches: 9. Here the CDR3 reads CAISESPGQGVNEAFF. As DNA, the CDR3 is TGTGCCATCAGTGAGTCCCCGGGACAGGGAGTCAATGAAGCTTTCTTT.

On this clonotype: An end of the junction differs from the germline gene, which may be a read error. The chain uses TRBV5-5 and TRBJ2-5; a weak D match, TRBD1 (6 bases). The CDR3 is 14 amino acids. Germline CDR1 and CDR2: SGHKS and YYEKEE (reference sequence). The CDR3 sequence is CASSLQGPGENQYF. The CDR3 coding sequence is TGTGCCAGCAGCTTGCAGGGGCCCGGAGAGAACCAGTACTTC.

Many counts were recorded for this clonotype. The V call is TRBV11-2, the J call TRBJ1-2; D is possibly TRBD1 (6 bases). The CDR3 is 16 residues long. V shed 6 bases and J shed 0 bases, with 17 bases lying between them. Germline V CDR1 and CDR2: SGHAT, FQNNGV. The chain's CDR3 is CASRHDSGTTNYGYTF. CDR3 in DNA: TGTGCCAGCAGGCACGACTCCGGGACAACTAACTATGGCTACACCTTC. Full variable domain (rest looked up from reference TRBV11-2 and TRBJ1-2): EAGVAQSPRYKIIEKRQSVAFWCNPISGHATLYWYQQILGQGPKLLIQFQNNGVVDDSQLPKDRFSAERLKGVDSTLKIQPAKLEDSAVYLCASRHDSGTTNYGYTFGSGTRLTVV.

This clonotype was observed at least ten times. The chain is built from TRBV7-2 and TRBJ1-2; D possibly corresponds to TRBD1 (5 bases). Germline CDR1 reads SGHTA; CDR2 reads FQGNSA. This CDR3 region has 14 residues. The V and J ends lost 3 bases and 6 bases respectively, with 14 bases between them. In DNA, the CDR3 is TGTGCCAGCAGCTTCAGGGCGGGGCCTGATGGCTACACCTTC. Protein product: CASSFRAGPDGYTF.

CDR3 in amino acids: CSANTITTNEKLFF. The CDR3 coding sequence is TGCAGTGCGAACACGATTACAACTAATGAAAAACTGTTTTTT. The chain has TRBV20-1 and TRBJ1-4, with D unresolved. Germline CDR1 DFQATT, CDR2 SNEGSKA (reference sequence). This CDR3 is 14 amino acids long. Trimming took off 6 bases at V and 0 bases at J, with 11 bases between the two ends.

The sample holds many counts of this clonotype. CDR3 sequence reads: CASSYSSGFTDTQYF. The CDR3 DNA follows: TGTGCCAGCAGTTACTCGAGTGGGTTCACAGATACGCAGTATTTT. The genes are TRBV6-5 and TRBJ2-3; D not resolved. Germline-derived CDR1 and CDR2 are MNHEY and SVGAGI. The CDR3 length is 15 residues. V lost 0 bases and J lost 2, with 9 bases in between.

The rearrangement uses TRBV4-2 and TRBJ2-2, with 9 bases identical to TRBD2. This CDR3 contains 15 residues. Germline CDR1 reads LGHNA; CDR2 reads YNFKEQ. With 4 bases clipped from V and 7 bases from J, the junction kept 7 bases outside the gene matches. The DNA of the CDR3 is TGTGCCAGCAGCCGATCGGGACTAGCTATCGGGGAGCTGTTTTTT. This gives the protein CASSRSGLAIGELFF.

This clonotype was recorded a few times. The rearrangement links TRBV5-4 to TRBJ1-3; D is unclear. Trimming took 3 bases from V and 0 from J, leaving 4 bases between them. This CDR3 contains 13 residues. Per germline, CDR1 SGHNT and CDR2 YYREEE (reference sequence). CDR3 nucleotides: TGTGCCAGCAGCTACTACTCTGGAAACACCATATATTTT. Protein: CASSYYSGNTIYF.

This clonotype was seen at least ten times. The chain links TRBV9 to TRBJ2-5, with D unclear. The ends were cut back, 5 bases at V and 2 bases at J, with 13 bases in the middle. The V gene's germline CDR1 is SGDLS and CDR2 YYNGEE. CDR3 size: 14 residues. In DNA, the CDR3 is TGTGCCAGCAGTTCCTCGTCGCGTCAAGAGACCCAGTACTTC. Protein product: CASSSSSRQETQYF. The variable domain in full, completed from reference TRBV9 and TRBJ2-5, reads DSGVTQTPKHLITATGQRVTLRCSPRSGDLSVYWYQQSLDQGLQFLIQYYNGEERAKGNILERFSAQQFPDLHSELNLSSLELGDSALYFCASSSSSRQETQYFGPGTRLLVL.

The sample holds a few counts of this clonotype. The rearrangement links TRBV20-1 to TRBJ1-2, with D perhaps TRBD1 (5 bases). Germline V lookup: CDR1 DFQATT, CDR2 SNEGSKA (reference sequence). The V end was cut by 3 bases, the J end by 8 bases, with 19 bases between. The length of the CDR3 is 14 residues. The DNA of the CDR3 is TGCAGTGCTAGGCCAAGCCTCAGGGTGCGAGGCTACACCTTC. Encoded protein: CSARPSLRVRGYTF.

This clonotype was recorded many times. One end of the junction is discordant with germline, which a read error may explain. The V call is TRBV29-1, the J call TRBJ2-5; D is uncertain. Germline CDR1 SQVTM, CDR2 ANQGSEA. This CDR3 is built from 10 residues. The CDR3 loop reads CSAEQETQYF. The DNA for the CDR3 is TGCAGCGCTGAACAAGAGACCCAGTACTTC.

At least ten counts were recorded for this clonotype. The chain has TRBV7-3 and TRBJ2-3; 10 bases fit TRBD1. J gave up 5 bases and V 10 bases, and 9 bases lay outside the gene matches. Germline V lookup: CDR1 SGHTA, CDR2 FQGTGA. The CDR3 runs to 14 residues. For the CDR3, the DNA is TGTGCCACTTCACCGGGACAGGGGCGAGATACGCAGTATTTT. This translates into CATSPGQGRDTQYF.

The sample holds a few counts of this clonotype. The CDR3, as DNA: TGTGCCAGCAGGTCCGGGACAGAGACGTACGAGCAGTACTTC. Translation: CASRSGTETYEQYF. The chain recombines TRBV2 with TRBJ2-7, with 7 bases identical to TRBD1. V was clipped by 6 bases and J by 4 bases; unmatched bases: 9. This CDR3 is built from 14 residues. Per germline, CDR1 SNHLY and CDR2 FYNNEI. Full variable domain (rest looked up from reference TRBV2 and TRBJ2-7): EPEVTQTPSHQVTQMGQEVILRCVPISNHLYFYWYRQILGQKVEFLVSFYNNEISEKSEIFDDQFSVERPDGSNFTLKIRSTKLEDSAMYFCASRSGTETYEQYFGPGTRLTVT.

This clonotype occurred a few times. This sequence joins TRBV7-2 and TRBJ2-7; D is tentatively TRBD1 or TRBD2 (6 bases each). Germline V gene sequence: CDR1 SGHTA, CDR2 FQGNSA. The V and J ends lost 3 bases and 3 bases respectively, with 12 bases between them. CDR3 size: 14 residues. The chain's CDR3 is CASSFPGEVYEQYF. Written as DNA, the CDR3 is TGTGCCAGCAGCTTCCCAGGGGAGGTCTACGAGCAGTACTTC.

This clonotype was seen ten or more times. The chain links TRBV11-2 to TRBJ2-1; weak D call: TRBD1 (6 bases). V was pared by 2 bases and J by 5 bases, with 10 bases between. The V gene's germline CDR1 is SGHAT and CDR2 FQNNGV. This CDR3 comprises 14 residues. DNA for the CDR3: TGTGCCAGCAGCTTATTCCAGGGGAACAATGAGCAGTTCTTC. Its translation: CASSLFQGNNEQFF.